This T cell receptor (beta chain) appears in the sequencing data of a study of cytomegalovirus exposure and HLA in healthy donors (dated by TCRdb to about 2017). At the level of the whole study: According to an earlier analysis of 450 to 650 of the donors, 150 million to 200 million T cells yielded 117 million unique TCR beta sequences and about 300 Gb of sequence data. An early release that covered fewer than 800 HLA-typed donors contained about 290 gigabases of sequencing data and 80 million or so unique TCR sequences. Of the approximately 400 genotyped donors, roughly 80% were placed in the genetic ancestry cluster associated with self-reported Caucasian donors. The study was designed to test whether signatures of past pathogen exposure could be identified by cataloging public T cell receptors. The study profiled the T cell repertoires of hundreds of subjects by immunosequencing and related them to cytomegalovirus serostatus. Along with the 666-subject first cohort, a separate validation cohort of over a hundred different subjects was used. To predict cytomegalovirus infection status, the study brought together high-throughput TCR immunosequencing, statistical association of individual TCRs with disease status, and machine learning. A later analysis re-analyzed previously published TCR beta repertoires from approximately 670 donors and added high-resolution HLA genotyping to study TCR occurrence patterns. The later analysis used no new phenotypic data to find candidate immune exposures, relying instead on TCR beta sequences and their occurrence across donors. To decide whether each TCR beta V gene segment behaved as functional or pseudogenic, an earlier analysis of some 580 of the donors relied on high-throughput TCR beta sequencing. Donor age, sex, ethnicity and CMV serostatus were compiled alongside the repertoire data. Genome-wide SNP genotypes for about 60% of the 666 donors were used in a later genetic analysis, which treated that subset as a discovery cohort. Every repertoire in the discovery cohort had been generated on one and the same sequencing platform. Both class I and class II loci were covered by HLA typing, at four-digit resolution. The number of typed donors differed by locus: about 629-630 for A, B, C, DRB1 and DQB1; some 500 for DQA1; 606 for DPA1; and 400 to 480 for DPB1. Because of strong linkage in the cohort, roughly five DR-DQ haplotypes were treated as single units for association and clustering. Across approximately 400 genotyped donors of the cohort, an average of about 240,000 unique TCR beta nucleotide sequences per donor were sequenced, and roughly a sixth of those sequences were non-productive. General conclusions and limits of the study: Several of the top co-occurrence clusters appeared to be linked to parvovirus B19, influenza, CMV and Epstein-Barr virus, according to a later analysis. For the cohort, immune exposure information was limited to CMV serostatus. A few of the identified cytomegalovirus-associated TCR beta chains were confirmed in vitro to be specific for cytomegalovirus antigens. The sequencing pipeline was judged likely to have produced a cluster of highly shared sequence variants as a technical artifact. At a false discovery rate of 0.05, a later analysis linked roughly 17,000 TCR beta sequences to specific HLA alleles. When HLA alleles, especially DR and DQ, strongly co-occurred, attributing TCR associations to individual alleles was difficult. In a later analysis, HLA-associated TCR beta chains showed more clonal expansion and lower generation probabilities than non-associated chains that were equally common. Linkage disequilibrium might explain the correlated functional status among segregating V segments, but an unknown experimental factor could not be ruled out. Because counts were too low, about 15 rarely observed V segments, including chromosome 9 orphons, were left out of the earlier analysis of 500 to 650 of the donors. In a later genetic analysis, fewer N-insertions in productive TCRs were reported among donors in an Asian-associated ancestry cluster than the roughly 700-donor mean. In both the original and validation cohorts, the classifier was reported to diagnose cytomegalovirus status with high specificity and sensitivity. The cohort was sequenced for TCR beta chains only, and without alpha or paired-chain data the features that could be detected were limited. In a later analysis, the rate of TCR association differed among HLA loci, with DRB1 alleles having the most associated TCRs and HLA-C alleles having the fewest. The study listed over 150 TCR beta chains as associated with cytomegalovirus. A further reported finding was that TCR beta sequences accurately predicted the HLA-A and HLA-B alleles for most subjects in the first cohort. While some public TCRs were present in many individuals, most TCR sequences turned up only very rarely across donors. The 87-base-pair reads could not distinguish some IMGT-functional V segments, including TRBV6-2 and TRBV6-3, so those segments were excluded. Because HLA typing was missing for some donors at each locus, association tests included only the typed subset. An association between a missense DCLRE1C variant and V-gene and J-gene trimming of TCR beta chains was found in a later genetic analysis and replicated in an independent cohort. In a later analysis, most CMV-associated TCR beta chains were found to appear HLA-restricted, with HLA associations seemingly driven largely by CMV exposure. According to the authors, the approach could potentially be generalized to other disease states and immunological phenotypes. In an earlier analysis of around 600 of the donors, most TCR beta V segments appeared in productive rearrangements about 87% or about 30% of the time, broadly matching IMGT annotations. Sequencing depth was assumed to be roughly uniform across donors in the presence/absence analyses, though that assumption may not hold.

The cohort was made up of 500 to 800 healthy bone marrow donors. Cohort members were all nominally healthy when sampled, although unrecorded immune exposures were likely present. The donor tested CMV seropositive, placing the donor among the approximately 290 seropositive members of the cohort. Each donor provided a peripheral blood sample, and peripheral blood mononuclear cells were used for TCR beta sequencing. The Qiagen DNeasy Blood Extraction Kit was used to extract genomic DNA from the blood cell samples. In the case of this clone: The antigen it binds to is not known. Base-call qualities are not available, and no considerably larger clone is one nucleotide away.

The V and J ends are trimmed by 5 bases and 0 bases, leaving 10 bases between them. Its CDR3 holds 14 amino acids, cysteine through phenylalanine. The entry retains the CDR3 DNA only, 42 bases that are in frame from base 1. CDR1 and CDR2, looked up from the germline V gene (reference sequence), are LNHDA and SQIVND. The library was generated by the immunoSEQ multiplex PCR assay. For the multiplex PCR, a mixture combining 60 forward primers for TCR Vbeta segments and 13 reverse primers for TCR Jbeta segments was used. The CDR3 region of rearranged TCR beta genes was amplified from genomic DNA with a multiplex PCR assay. The Illumina HiSeq System was used to sequence the amplified TCR beta libraries as 87-base-pair reads. The published analysis was carried out like this. A later analysis tallied 80 million to 95 million unique TCR beta chains across the 700 or so repertoires, and around 12 million of those chains were shared by two or more donors. A nearest-neighbor algorithm error-corrected the raw reads and collapsed the reads into unique sequences, merging closely related sequences to remove PCR and sequencing errors. CDR3 sequences were aligned to IMGT reference sequences to assign V, D and J gene segments. Each retained sequence needed at least a six-nucleotide match to both a V gene segment and a J gene segment. Rearrangements were called productive when the CDR3 lacked stop codons and stayed in frame with V and J; all others were non-productive. Following IMGT convention, CDR3 was defined as the stretch from the second conserved V-encoded cysteine to the conserved J-encoded phenylalanine. In an earlier analysis of some 550 of the donors, sequences lacking an unambiguous match to a single V gene segment were excluded. In an earlier analysis of 500 to 750 of the donors, V segments were called functional above 56.7% productive rearrangements and were called segregating when the between-donor standard deviation exceeded 5%. A statistical classification framework was built for diagnosing cytomegalovirus status from the catalog of TCR beta chain sequences. A later analysis assigned V and J genes by comparing TCR nucleotide sequences with IMGT/GENE-DB human TR gene sequences. In a later analysis, CDR3 sequences and most-parsimonious VDJ recombination scenarios were assigned using the TCRdist pipeline. In a later analysis, each TCR beta chain was defined by its CDR3 amino acid sequence together with its V-gene family, and reads without a unique V-gene family were excluded. In a later analysis, around 600 highly shared, low-generation-probability nucleotide sequences were removed to address suspected cross-contamination and a sequencing artifact. A later analysis calculated a clonal expansion index for each public chain from normalized within-repertoire ranks of inferred template counts. In a later analysis, generation probabilities were computed with a VDJ recombination model fitted to out-of-frame rearrangements, and the resulting probabilities were checked against IGoR. Hypergeometric tests were used in a later analysis to score TCR-TCR, TCR-HLA and TCR-CMV co-occurrence, with a repertoire-size bias correction applied to the TCR pairs. In a later analysis, false discovery rates were estimated by permuting HLA or CMV assignments 20 times. In a later analysis, co-occurring TCRs were grouped using DBSCAN, and TCRdist sequence similarity was added for clustering within HLA-allele-positive subsets. Co-occurrence clustering excluded repertoires with fewer than 30,000 or more than 120,000 public chains, plus five with anomalous nucleotide sharing. The source is immuneACCESS, and TCRdb retained only in-frame sequences with V and J called. Part of the clones is not carried over; for the studies checked, unresolved V genes explain less than half of this, and the remainder is unexplained. V and J calls and clone size are given by that table; D and trimming were obtained from the DNA. The sample table records about 100,000 clones; approximately 76% of these occur just once. The top ten constitute 7% to 9% of the sample.

The V and J genes are TRBV19 and TRBJ1-1, with the D gene too uncertain to name. The sample comprised PBMCs. The source is a man aged 35 to 55 in good health and CMV-seropositive. The DNA reads TGTGCCAGTAGTTTCCAAACGGTGAACACTGAAGCTTTCTTT. Translated, this is CASSFQTVNTEAFF.